This T cell receptor beta chain was recovered during a study of blood T cell repertoires in COVID-19. At the level of the study: The study drew acute and convalescent COVID-19 samples from the United States, Italy and Spain. PBMCs, B-cell-depleted T cells, or T cells were the source of the cDNA or gDNA that made up the material.

In the authors' methods: Amplification from reference gene primers served as the basis for estimated nucleated cell counts. TCRdb's copy holds only in-frame clones and misses some; the assay was immunoSEQ multiplex PCR. D and trimming were read from the DNA, whereas the V and J calls and clone size are those reported in that table. The sample lists about 51,000 clones, 75% to 95% occurring once. The J segment lost 5 bases and the V segment lost 4 bases, leaving 8 bases of the junction unmatched. CDR3 length equals 14 residues. Germline values: CDR1 SGHDT, CDR2 YYEEEE. The sequenced sample consisted of peripheral blood. This TCR was sampled from a man aged 50-60 years with acute or convalescent COVID-19. The chain is built from TRBV5-6 and TRBJ1-2, with 7 bases matching TRBD1. This chain's CDR3 is CASSRPDREYGYTF. DNA of the CDR3: TGTGCCAGCAGCCGACCTGACAGGGAGTATGGCTACACCTTC.